The entry below describes one TCR beta chain. The data derive from a study of cytomegalovirus exposure and HLA in healthy donors. This PCR relied on a set of 60 Vbeta primers and 13 Jbeta primers. Sequenced by immunoSEQ multiplex PCR; TCRdb stores in-frame clones only, minus some. The sample contains 170,000 or so clones, roughly 80% of which appear only once. With 5 bases removed from V and 2 bases from J, the gap between germline ends came to 15 bases. Germline V gives CDR1 SGHTA, CDR2 FQGTGA. The CDR3 is 15 amino acids. The source is a boy under 18 in good health and CMV-seronegative. The V call is TRBV7-3, the J call TRBJ2-5; possibly TRBD1 for D (6 bases). The specimen sequenced was PBMCs. CDR3 region: CASSRTGSQQETQYF. CDR3 coding DNA: TGTGCCAGCAGCCGTACAGGGAGCCAGCAAGAGACCCAGTACTTC.